Included here is one TCR beta chain sequence, with context. What it recognizes is unknown. CD45RO-negative cells were positively selected for CCR7, leaving out terminally differentiated effector memory CD45RA+ cells. Profiling relied on immunoSEQ multiplex PCR, and the TCRdb table lists in-frame clones only, not all of them. Of around 1.9 million clones in the sample, under 95% are singletons; the top ten hold about 1.5%. Germline V CDR1 and CDR2: SNHLY, FYNNEI. The CDR3 contains 12 residues. Trimming took 7 bases from V and 5 from J; bases not matched to a gene: 4. This sample is part of a study of shared clonotypes between healthy human individuals. Findings and caveats of the study: A generally larger estimated richness was seen in naive subsets than in memory subsets.

Sequenced: naive CD8+ T cells from PBMCs. The V call is TRBV2, the J call TRBJ2-5; TRBD1 agrees at 7 bases. This receptor was identified in a man aged 18-30 years in good health. Some clones in this sample may be carry-over from other donors' samples. CDR3 bases: TGTGCCAGCATGAGGGGGCCGGAGACCCAGTACTTC. Its protein is CASMRGPETQYF.